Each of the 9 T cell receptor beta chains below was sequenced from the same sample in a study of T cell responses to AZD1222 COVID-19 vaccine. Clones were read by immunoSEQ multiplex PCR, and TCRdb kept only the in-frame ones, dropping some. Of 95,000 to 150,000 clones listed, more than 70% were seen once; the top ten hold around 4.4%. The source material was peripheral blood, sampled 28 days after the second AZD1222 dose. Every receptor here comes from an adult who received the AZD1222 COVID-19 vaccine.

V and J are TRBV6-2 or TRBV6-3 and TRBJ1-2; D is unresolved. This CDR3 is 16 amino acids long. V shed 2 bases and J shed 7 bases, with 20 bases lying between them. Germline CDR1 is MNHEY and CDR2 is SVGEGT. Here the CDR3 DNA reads TGTGCCAGCAGTTACGCCCCAAGCACTTCAGCGGGTGGCTACACCTTC. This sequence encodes CASSYAPSTSAGGYTF.

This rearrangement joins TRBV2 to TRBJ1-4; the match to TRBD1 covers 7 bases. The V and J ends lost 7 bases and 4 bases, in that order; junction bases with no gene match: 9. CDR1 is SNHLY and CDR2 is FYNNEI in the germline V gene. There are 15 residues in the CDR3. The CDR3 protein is CASNSWTGYNEKLFF. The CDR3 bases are TGTGCCAGCAACTCCTGGACAGGATATAATGAAAAACTGTTTTTT. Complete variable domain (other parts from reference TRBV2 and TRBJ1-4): EPEVTQTPSHQVTQMGQEVILRCVPISNHLYFYWYRQILGQKVEFLVSFYNNEISEKSEIFDDQFSVERPDGSNFTLKIRSTKLEDSAMYFCASNSWTGYNEKLFFGSGTQLSVL.

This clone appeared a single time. The CDR3 bases are TGCGCCACCGAAAGCGGGGAAACCGGGGAGCTGTTTTTT. It encodes CATESGETGELFF. The chain is built from TRBV5-1 and TRBJ2-2, with 7 bases fitting TRBD2. This CDR3 has 13 residues. Germline V lookup: CDR1 SGHRS, CDR2 YFSETQ. J lost 5 bases, V lost 9 bases, and 7 bases had no gene match.

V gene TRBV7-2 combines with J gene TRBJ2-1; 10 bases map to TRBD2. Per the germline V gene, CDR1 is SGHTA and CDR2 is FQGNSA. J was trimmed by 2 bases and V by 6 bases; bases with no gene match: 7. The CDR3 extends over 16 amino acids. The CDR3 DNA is TGTGCCAGCAGTCCATCTAGCGGGGGCACCTACAATGAGCAGTTCTTC. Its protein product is CASSPSSGGTYNEQFF.

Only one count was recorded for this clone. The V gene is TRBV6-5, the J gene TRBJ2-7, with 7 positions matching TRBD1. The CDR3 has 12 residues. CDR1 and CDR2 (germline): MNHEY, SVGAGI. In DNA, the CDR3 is TGTGTCGCTGGGACAGACCCCTACGAGCAGTACTTC. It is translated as CVAGTDPYEQYF.

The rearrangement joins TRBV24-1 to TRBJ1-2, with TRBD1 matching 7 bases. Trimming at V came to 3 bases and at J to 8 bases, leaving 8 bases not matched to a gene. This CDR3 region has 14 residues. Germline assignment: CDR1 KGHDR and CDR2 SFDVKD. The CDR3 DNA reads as TGTGCCACCAGTGATCCAGCCAAGGGGGCCGGCTACACCTTC. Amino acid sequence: CATSDPAKGAGYTF.

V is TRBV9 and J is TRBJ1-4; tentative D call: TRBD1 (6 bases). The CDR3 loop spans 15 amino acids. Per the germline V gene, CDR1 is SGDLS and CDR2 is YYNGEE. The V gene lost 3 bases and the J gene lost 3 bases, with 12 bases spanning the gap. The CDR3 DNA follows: TGTGCCAGCAGCGAGGGGGTTAGGTCTAATGAAAAACTGTTTTTT. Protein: CASSEGVRSNEKLFF.

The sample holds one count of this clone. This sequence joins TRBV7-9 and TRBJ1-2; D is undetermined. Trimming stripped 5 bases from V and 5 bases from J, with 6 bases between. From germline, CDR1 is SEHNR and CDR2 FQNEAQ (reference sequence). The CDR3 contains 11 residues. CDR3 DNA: TGTGCCAGCAGCCTCGAATATGGCTACACCTTC. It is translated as CASSLEYGYTF.

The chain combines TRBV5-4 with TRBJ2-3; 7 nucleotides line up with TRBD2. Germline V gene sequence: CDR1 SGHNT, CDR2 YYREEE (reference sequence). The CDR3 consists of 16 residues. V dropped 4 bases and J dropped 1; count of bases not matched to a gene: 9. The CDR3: CASSGSGLPGTDTQYF. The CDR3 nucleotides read TGTGCCAGCAGCGGGTCGGGACTACCGGGCACAGATACGCAGTATTTT.